These 16 T cell receptor beta chains were sequenced from one sample in a study of blood T cells in healthy people across ages. Through a sample-barcoded 5' primer and a J-beta primer mix, a second PCR was run for roughly 6 to 11 cycles. TCRdb recomputed calls from the 5' RACE reads with MiXCR, one row per CDR3 protein. Counted here are about 1,600,000 distinct CDR3 sequences, around 39% occurring once; the ten biggest clones make up 7.9%. Sequences were obtained from blood. These receptors all stem from a woman aged 18-30 years in good health.

The sample holds many counts of this clonotype. The chain carries TRBV10-3 and TRBJ2-7; a weak D match, TRBD2 (5 bases). The CDR3 extends over 12 amino acids. The germline V gene encodes CDR1 ENHRY and CDR2 SYGVKD. The ends were cut back, 3 bases at V and 5 bases at J, with 8 bases in the middle. The DNA for the CDR3 is TGTGCCATCAGTGAAGGAGCGGACGAGCAGTACTTC. It encodes CAISEGADEQYF.

The chain uses TRBV27 and TRBJ2-1; no reliable D call. Germline CDR1 MNHEY, CDR2 SMNVEV (reference sequence). V lost 8 bases and J 6 bases, leaving 14 bases between the germline ends. The CDR3 spans 13 residues. The CDR3 sequence is CASLNPPRNEQFF. CDR3 DNA: TGTGCCAGCCTCAACCCCCCTCGCAATGAGCAGTTCTTC.

This clonotype was detected only a few times. V gene TRBV4-1 combines with J gene TRBJ2-7, with no clear D. Germline loops: CDR1 MGHRA, CDR2 YSYEKL. The CDR3 is 15 amino acids. The V end was cut by 0 bases, the J end by 2 bases, with 11 bases between. This CDR3 is CASSQEGEAAYEQYF. The DNA of the CDR3 is TGCGCCAGCAGCCAAGAGGGTGAGGCCGCCTACGAGCAGTACTTC.

CDR3 sequence (DNA): TGTGCCAGCAGGGTGCTCGAGCAGTACTTC. This sequence encodes CASRVLEQYF. This chain uses TRBV2 with TRBJ2-5; unclear D gene. The assigned J gene may be wrong: the sequence end matches TRBJ2-7 better. The CDR3 consists of 10 residues. Germline V CDR1 and CDR2: SNHLY, FYNNEI.

This clonotype was seen a single time. Being one base from a much bigger clone, this may be a read error. The gene calls are TRBV10-3 and TRBJ2-5; D perhaps matches TRBD2 (5 bases). The germline CDR1 and CDR2 sequences are ENHRY and SYGVKD. This CDR3 spans 12 amino acids. The CDR3 nucleotides read TGTGCCATCAATGAGTCTATCTGGGAGCAGTACTTC. This sequence encodes CAINESIWEQYF.

The V gene is TRBV4-1, the J gene TRBJ2-5; 7 nucleotides line up with TRBD2. Germline trimming cut 7 bases from V and 2 bases from J; bases unmatched to any gene: 10. In germline, CDR1 is MGHRA, CDR2 YSYEKL. The CDR3 consists of 15 residues. In DNA form, the CDR3 reads TGCGCCAGCAAATCAAGGTGGGGGGGGCAAGAGACCCAGTACTTC. The encoded protein is CASKSRWGGQETQYF.

This clonotype was recorded a few times. The V call is TRBV5-5, the J call TRBJ2-1; 7 nucleotides match TRBD1. Germline V gene lookup returns CDR1 SGHKS and CDR2 YYEKEE (reference sequence). CDR3 length: 15 residues. Unmatched junction bases numbered 6, after V lost 0 bases and J lost 6 bases. The DNA for the CDR3 is TGTGCCAGCAGCTTGGATCCCACAGGGGTCAATGAGCAGTTCTTC. Translating gives CASSLDPTGVNEQFF.

This sequence joins TRBV20-1 and TRBJ1-2; D might be TRBD1 (6 bases). V gave up 5 bases and J gave up 2 bases, with 24 bases separating them. There are 17 residues in the CDR3. CDR1 and CDR2 (germline): DFQATT, SNEGSKA (reference sequence). In DNA, the CDR3 is TGCAGTGCTCGAGGTCACGGGGGGCTCAACACAAACTATGGCTACACCTTC. It codes for CSARGHGGLNTNYGYTF.

This clonotype was counted between two and nine times. The chain employs TRBV6-5 and TRBJ2-5, with 9 bases identical to TRBD2. The V gene end was trimmed by 8 bases and the J gene end by 2 bases; junction bases not matched to a gene: 9. The germline CDR1 and CDR2 sequences are MNHEY and SVGAGI. The CDR3 loop spans 15 amino acids. In nucleotides, the CDR3 is TGTGCCAGCGGGGGGCTAGCGGGATCGCAAGAGACCCAGTACTTC. Translated: CASGGLAGSQETQYF.

This clonotype was recorded a few times. The V gene is TRBV5-1, the J gene TRBJ2-1, with 11 bases fitting TRBD2. Trimming at V came to 0 bases and at J to 7 bases, leaving 6 bases not matched to a gene. CDR3 length equals 16 residues. Looked up from germline, CDR1 is SGHRS and CDR2 is YFSETQ. This CDR3 reads CASSLATSGSWNEQFF. The DNA of the CDR3 is TGCGCCAGCAGCTTGGCCACTAGCGGGAGTTGGAATGAGCAGTTCTTC.

V gene TRBV25-1 combines with J gene TRBJ2-1; weak D call: TRBD1 (6 bases). Per germline, CDR1 MGHDK and CDR2 SYGVNS. Trimming left V 6 bases short and J 15 bases short, with 21 bases between. The CDR3 is 13 amino acids. CDR3 sequence: CASRRTGQPSSFF. The CDR3 DNA follows: TGTGCCAGCAGACGAACAGGGCAACCAAGCTCGTTCTTC.

This clonotype has a handful of counts. The chain uses TRBV7-8 and TRBJ1-1; tentative D call: TRBD1 (6 bases). From germline, CDR1 is SGHVS and CDR2 FQNEAQ. The length of the CDR3 is 15 residues. Trimming shortened V by 1 base and J by 2 bases, and 11 bases separated the two germline ends. CDR3 protein: CASSLVSGDNTEAFF. The DNA for the CDR3 is TGTGCCAGCAGCTTAGTCTCAGGGGATAACACTGAAGCTTTCTTT.

The V call is TRBV6-5, the J call TRBJ1-4, with a tentative D call TRBD1 (5 bases). The CDR3 spans 13 residues. V lost 8 bases and J lost 5, with 12 bases in between. Germline CDR1 MNHEY, CDR2 SVGAGI. The CDR3 DNA reads TGTGCCAGCCGGGACTCTGGGAATGAAAAACTGTTTTTT. Amino acid sequence: CASRDSGNEKLFF.

This clonotype was found a few times. CDR3: CASSLDGRGAEEQYF. In DNA, the CDR3 is TGCGCCAGCAGCTTGGACGGCCGTGGGGCGGAAGAGCAGTACTTC. The rearrangement joins TRBV5-1 to TRBJ2-5; TRBD1 might be the D (5 bases). The length of the CDR3 is 15 residues. V was cut by 0 bases and J by 11 bases, with 20 bases left in between. CDR1 and CDR2 (germline): SGHRS, YFSETQ.

The chain employs TRBV29-1 and TRBJ2-7, with D unresolved. Trimming removed 3 bases from V and 4 bases from J, with 7 bases in between. The CDR3 is made up of 11 amino acids. Germline lookup yields CDR1 SQVTM and CDR2 ANQGSEA. The CDR3 reads CSVDYEYEQYF. The CDR3 nucleotides read TGCAGCGTTGATTACGAATACGAGCAGTACTTC.

The V gene is TRBV7-9, the J gene TRBJ2-3; 7 nucleotides agree with TRBD2. The V segment lost 7 bases and the J segment 0 bases; nucleotides outside the gene matches: 4. The germline CDR1 and CDR2 sequences are SEHNR and FQNEAQ (reference sequence). The CDR3 is 14 residues long. The CDR3 loop reads CASKTSTSTDTQYF. The DNA of the CDR3 is TGTGCCAGCAAGACTAGCACCAGCACAGATACGCAGTATTTT.